The present entry profiles one T cell receptor beta chain with its context. Authors' analysis steps: From reference gene primer amplification, estimates of nucleated cell counts were derived. Using immunoSEQ multiplex PCR, the repertoire was profiled, and TCRdb retains in-frame clones only, with some absent. V and J calls and clone size follow that table, whereas D and trimming were derived from the DNA. The repertoire includes hundreds of thousands of clones, more than 80% of them detected once, and roughly 1.1% sits in the top ten. V gave up 5 bases and J gave up 3 bases, with 11 bases separating them. Germline V CDR1 and CDR2: MDHEN, SYDVKM. The length of the CDR3 is 14 residues. Individuals aged roughly 18 to 95 years were recruited from roughly 23 US areas. Assignments of participants to cohorts depended upon their own reported clinical history. The data are from a study of blood T cell repertoires in COVID-19. Study context: Samples of COVID-19 (acute and convalescent) were obtained from the United States, Italy and Spain.

Sequenced: PBMCs or T cells enriched from blood (not recorded which). The TCR originated in a man aged 30 to 39 who had recovered from COVID-19. The chain couples TRBV28 to TRBJ2-1; D unclear. The CDR3, as DNA: TGTGCCAGCAGTCCCACCACCTACTACAATGAGCAGTTCTTC. Amino acids: CASSPTTYYNEQFF.